This T cell receptor beta chain came from a study of shared clonotypes between healthy human individuals. Worth noting for this clone: As yet, its antigen is unknown.

Tens of thousands of T cell genomes, or 250 to 300 ng DNA, went into replicate PCRs of unsorted PBMC. This table comes from immunoSEQ multiplex PCR, and its TCRdb copy is limited to in-frame clones, with some not included. In the table there are 450,000 to 500,000 clones, around 80% of which are singletons. Regarding the study as a whole: The researchers took only blood, and tissue repertoires probably look different.

Only Caucasian adults living in Nashville, Tennessee served as donors. The unsorted samples had around 88 million PBMCs used for genomic DNA. Germline loops: CDR1 LNHDA, CDR2 SQIVND (reference sequence). The V end was cut by 3 bases, the J end by 2 bases, with 7 bases between. CDR3 length equals 13 residues. The sample comprised PBMCs. J is TRBJ1-2 and V is TRBV19; D is undetermined. The TCR comes from a woman in her thirties or forties in good health. Some clones in this sample may be carry-over from other donors' samples. CDR3 loop: CASSIRENYGYTF. In DNA, the CDR3 is TGTGCCAGTAGTATCCGGGAAAACTATGGCTACACCTTC. The full variable domain, completed using reference TRBV19 and TRBJ1-2, is DGGITQSPKYLFRKEGQNVTLSCEQNLNHDAMYWYRQDPGQGLRLIYYSQIVNDFQKGDIAEGYSVSREKKESFPLTVTSAQKNPTAFYLCASSIRENYGYTFGSGTRLTVV.